This T cell receptor (beta chain) originates from a study of blood T cell dynamics during melanoma immunotherapy (TCRdb year 2020). Regarding the research as a whole: Patients with metastatic melanoma were treated with first-line pembrolizumab or nivolumab plus ipilimumab as standard of care in the United Kingdom. To identify early correlates of response, the study profiled peripheral T cell receptor repertoires in patients with metastatic melanoma before and after one cycle of checkpoint inhibitor therapy. A training cohort was formed from consecutive patients, and a further independent group of patients from the same centre was pooled into an external validation set.

As encoded in the germline V gene, CDR1 is SGHVS while CDR2 is FNYEAQ. The CDR3, cysteine through phenylalanine, is 18 amino acids long. Only CDR3 DNA remains: 54 bases, in frame from the first base. The junction shows trimming of 3 bases on V and 0 bases on J, plus 18 bases between the germline ends. For every bulk PBMC sample, a fixed 350 ng of DNA was loaded. TCR beta CDR3 sequences were amplified from genomic DNA using the immunoSEQ TCRb Assay kit according to manufacturer instructions. The KAPA Library Quantification Kit for Illumina platforms was used to quantify the pooled libraries by qPCR. Pooled libraries were sequenced on an Illumina NextSeq 500, clustered at about 0.55-1.1 pM. The original pipeline was this. Analysis of the TCR data relied on immunoSEQ ANALYZER and the R LymphoSeq package. A rearrangement efficiency score was calculated as productive divided by the sum of productive and non-productive CDR3 sequences. Clonality was measured with the Gini coefficient and diversity with the Renyi index at alpha=1, compared pairwise between timepoints within each patient. In LymphoSeq, clonal relatedness was computed with an edit distance of 3 and repertoire similarity was computed with the Bhattacharyya coefficient. Linear discriminant analysis on week-3 changes in clonality and diversity was built with the R MASS and caret packages to classify response. Held by TCRdb, this immuneACCESS table contains in-frame sequences only and omits some clones. Under half of the omission traces to an unresolved V gene where checked; the cause of the rest is unknown. The V and J calls and the clone size are those of that table, but D and trimming were determined from the DNA. Recorded for this sample are approximately 11,000 clones; about four fifths of them occurred a single time. The ten largest make up around 15% of the sample.

On this clone itself: Which antigen it targets is not known. No base qualities exist here, and no much larger clone lies one base off it.

General study outcomes and caveats: Whether the T cell clones behind the repertoire changes were melanoma-specific or instead reflected general immune activation was something the study could not determine. The relatively small sample size was acknowledged as a potential limitation on generalization of the results. A bifurcated reorganization of the PBMC repertoire at W3, with increased clonality or increased diversity, was observed in patients who later achieved disease control, unlike in progressors.

Per the publication, the time point label means: pre-treatment baseline. Blood was sampled before treatment (T0) and at week 3 (W3), after the first cycle of checkpoint blockade. Except for a couple of patients with rapid clinical progression, response was assessed 12 weeks after the first infusion by RECIST 1.1; disease control meant complete response, partial response or stable disease. Patients were excluded for prior systemic cancer treatment, concomitant immunosuppressant therapy or synchronous other active malignancies. To track both circulating cells and T cell turnover, TCR beta was sequenced from bulk PBMC as well as from plasma cell-free DNA. Lymphoprep and SepMate tubes were used to isolate PBMC from blood, and red cell lysis was then performed. DNA from PBMC and sorted T cell subsets was extracted with QIAamp DNA Blood Mini kits.

Specimen: blood, collected from a patient treated with checkpoint blockade. The chain is encoded by TRBV7-6 joined to TRBJ1-3; 6 matching bases give a weak D call of TRBD1. The TCR comes from a human donor with melanoma. The DNA sequence is as follows: TGTGCCAGCAGCTTCGGACAGACACCTTCAATCTCTGGAAACACCATATATTTT. This codes for CASSFGQTPSISGNTIYF.